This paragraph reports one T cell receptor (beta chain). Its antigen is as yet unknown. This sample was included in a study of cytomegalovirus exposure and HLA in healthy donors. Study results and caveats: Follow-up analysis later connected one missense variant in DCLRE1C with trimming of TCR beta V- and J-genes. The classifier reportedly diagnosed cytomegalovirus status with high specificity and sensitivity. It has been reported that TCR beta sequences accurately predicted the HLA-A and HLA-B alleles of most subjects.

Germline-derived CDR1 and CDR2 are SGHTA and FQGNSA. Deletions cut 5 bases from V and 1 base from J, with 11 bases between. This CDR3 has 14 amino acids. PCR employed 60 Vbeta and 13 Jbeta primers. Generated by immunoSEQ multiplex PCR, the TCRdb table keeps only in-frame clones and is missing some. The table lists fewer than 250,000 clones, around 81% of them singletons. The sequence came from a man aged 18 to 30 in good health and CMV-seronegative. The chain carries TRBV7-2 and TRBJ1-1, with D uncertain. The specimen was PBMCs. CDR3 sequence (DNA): TGTGCCAGCAGCCTCCTACGCCAGAACACTGAAGCTTTCTTT. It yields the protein CASSLLRQNTEAFF.